This T cell receptor beta chain was found in a study of cytomegalovirus exposure and HLA in healthy donors. Study observations and caveats: By a later analysis, the bulk of CMV-associated TCR beta chains appeared HLA-restricted. Across all donors, roughly uniform sequencing depth was an assumption of the presence/absence analyses. Researchers catalogued 164 TCR beta chains as cytomegalovirus-associated.

Primers for the PCR totalled 60 Vbeta and 13 Jbeta. Generated by immunoSEQ multiplex PCR, the TCRdb table keeps only in-frame clones and is missing some. The specimen's table records 100,000 to 150,000 clones. This CDR3 is built from 17 residues. Germline V gene sequence: CDR1 SGHRS, CDR2 YFSETQ. V was pared by 4 bases and J by 0 bases, with 10 bases of the junction left unmatched. With respect to this clone: Its target is not known.

The sequencing sample was made of PBMCs. The clonotype originates from a man in his forties or fifties in good health and CMV-seronegative. The chain has TRBV5-1 and TRBJ1-1; 9 nucleotides align to TRBD1. CDR3 sequence reads: CASSPPTTGGMNTEAFF. The CDR3 nucleotides are TGCGCCAGCAGCCCCCCGACGACAGGGGGGATGAACACTGAAGCTTTCTTT. Supplemented by reference TRBV5-1 and TRBJ1-1, the full variable domain reads KAGVTQTPRYLIKTRGQQVTLSCSPISGHRSVSWYQQTPGQGLQFLFEYFSETQRNKGNFPGRFSGRQFSNSRSEMNVSTLELGDSALYLCASSPPTTGGMNTEAFFGQGTRLTVV.